This T cell receptor (beta chain) was sequenced for a study of cytomegalovirus exposure and HLA in healthy donors. Germline-derived CDR1 and CDR2 are SGHAT and FQDESV (reference sequence). Deletions cut 5 bases from V and 3 bases from J, with 10 bases between. This CDR3 has 13 residues. Primers: 60 Vbeta forward and 13 Jbeta reverse. Measured with immunoSEQ multiplex PCR; TCRdb has only the in-frame clones, and not every one. The sample yields about 160,000 clones, 75% to 85% seen once. The sequence derives from a woman between 18 and 29 years old in good health and CMV-seronegative. This chain joins TRBV11-1 and TRBJ2-5; D is ambiguous. The specimen sequenced was PBMCs. The DNA of the CDR3 is TGTGCCAGCAGCAGCCAACTGGAAGAGACCCAGTACTTC. Translating it yields CASSSQLEETQYF.